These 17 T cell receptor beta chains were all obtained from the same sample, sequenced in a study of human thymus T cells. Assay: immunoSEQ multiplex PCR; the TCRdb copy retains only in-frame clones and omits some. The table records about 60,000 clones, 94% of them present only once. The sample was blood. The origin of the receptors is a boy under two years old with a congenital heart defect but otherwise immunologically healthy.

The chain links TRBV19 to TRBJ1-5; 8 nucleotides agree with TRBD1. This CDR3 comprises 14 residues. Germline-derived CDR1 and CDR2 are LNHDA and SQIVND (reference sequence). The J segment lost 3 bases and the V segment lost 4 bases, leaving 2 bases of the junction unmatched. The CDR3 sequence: CASSTGGPNQPQHF. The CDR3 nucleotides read TGTGCCAGTAGTACAGGGGGCCCCAATCAGCCCCAGCATTTT.

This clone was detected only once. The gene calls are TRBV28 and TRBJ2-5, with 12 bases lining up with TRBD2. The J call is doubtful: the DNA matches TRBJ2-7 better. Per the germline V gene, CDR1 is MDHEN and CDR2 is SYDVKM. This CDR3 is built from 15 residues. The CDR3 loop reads CASSQTGLAGYEQYF. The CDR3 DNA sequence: TGTGCCAGCAGCCAGACGGGACTAGCGGGTTACGAGCAGTACTTC.

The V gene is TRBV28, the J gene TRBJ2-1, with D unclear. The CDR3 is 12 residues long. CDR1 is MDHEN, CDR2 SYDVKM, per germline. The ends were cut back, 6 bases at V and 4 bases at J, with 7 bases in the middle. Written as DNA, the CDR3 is TGTGCCAGCAGAAACTTTTACAATGAGCAGTTCTTC. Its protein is CASRNFYNEQFF.

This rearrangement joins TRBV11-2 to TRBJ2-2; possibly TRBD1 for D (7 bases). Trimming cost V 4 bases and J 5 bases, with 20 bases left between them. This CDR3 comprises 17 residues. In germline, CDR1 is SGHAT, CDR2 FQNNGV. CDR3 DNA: TGTGCCAGCAGCTCCATACCAGGGGGGAAGAGGACCGGGGAGCTGTTTTTT. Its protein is CASSSIPGGKRTGELFF.

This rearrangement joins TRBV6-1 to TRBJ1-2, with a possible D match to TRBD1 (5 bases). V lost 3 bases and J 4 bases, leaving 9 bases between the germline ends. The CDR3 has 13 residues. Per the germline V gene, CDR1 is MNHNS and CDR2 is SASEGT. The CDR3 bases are TGTGCCAGCAGTGATAGGCAGGGCTATGGCTACACCTTC. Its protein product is CASSDRQGYGYTF.

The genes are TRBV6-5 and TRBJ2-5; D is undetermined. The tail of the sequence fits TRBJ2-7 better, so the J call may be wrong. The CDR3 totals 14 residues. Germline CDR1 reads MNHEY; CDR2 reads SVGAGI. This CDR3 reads CASSYGIDSYEQYF. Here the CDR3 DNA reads TGTGCCAGCAGTTACGGAATTGATTCCTACGAGCAGTACTTC.

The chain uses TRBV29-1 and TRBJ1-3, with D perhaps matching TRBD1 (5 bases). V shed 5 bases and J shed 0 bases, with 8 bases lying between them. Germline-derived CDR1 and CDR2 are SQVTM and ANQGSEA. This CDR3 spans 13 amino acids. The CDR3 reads CSVQGHSGNTIYF. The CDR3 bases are TGCAGCGTTCAGGGTCACTCTGGAAACACCATATATTTT. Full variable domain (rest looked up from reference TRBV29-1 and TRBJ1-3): SAVISQKPSRDICQRGTSLTIQCQVDSQVTMMFWYRQQPGQSLTLIATANQGSEATYESGFVIDKFPISRPNLTFSTLTVSNMSPEDSSIYLCSVQGHSGNTIYFGEGSWLTVV.

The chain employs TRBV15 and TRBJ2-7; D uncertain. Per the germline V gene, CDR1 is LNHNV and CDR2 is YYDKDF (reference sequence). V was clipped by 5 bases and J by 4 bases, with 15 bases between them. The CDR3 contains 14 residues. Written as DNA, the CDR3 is TGTGCCACCAGCCTTGGGTCCGCCGGATACGAGCAGTACTTC. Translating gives CATSLGSAGYEQYF.

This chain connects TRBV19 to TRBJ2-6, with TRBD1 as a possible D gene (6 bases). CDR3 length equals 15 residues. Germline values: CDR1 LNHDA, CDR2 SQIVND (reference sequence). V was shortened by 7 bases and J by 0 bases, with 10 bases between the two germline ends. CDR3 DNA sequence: TGTGCCAGTACCAACAGGGACTCTGGGGCCAACGTCCTGACTTTC. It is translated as CASTNRDSGANVLTF.

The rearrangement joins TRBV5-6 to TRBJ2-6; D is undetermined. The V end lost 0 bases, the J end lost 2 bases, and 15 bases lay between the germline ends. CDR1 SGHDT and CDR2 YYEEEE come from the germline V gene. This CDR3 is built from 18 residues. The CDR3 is CASSLVGARLTGANVLTF. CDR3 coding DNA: TGTGCCAGCAGCTTGGTTGGAGCCCGGTTGACTGGGGCCAACGTCCTGACTTTC. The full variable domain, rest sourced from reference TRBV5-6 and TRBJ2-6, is DAGVTQSPTHLIKTRGQQVTLRCSPKSGHDTVSWYQQALGQGPQFIFQYYEEEERQRGNFPDRFSGHQFPNYSSELNVNALLLGDSALYLCASSLVGARLTGANVLTFGAGSRLTVL.

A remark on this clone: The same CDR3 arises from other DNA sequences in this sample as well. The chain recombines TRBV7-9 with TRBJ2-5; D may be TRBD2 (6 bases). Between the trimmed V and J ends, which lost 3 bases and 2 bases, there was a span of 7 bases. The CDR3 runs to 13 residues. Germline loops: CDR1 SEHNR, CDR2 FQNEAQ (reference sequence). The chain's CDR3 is CASSFGTQETQYF. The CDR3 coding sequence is TGTGCCAGCAGCTTCGGGACTCAAGAGACCCAGTACTTC.

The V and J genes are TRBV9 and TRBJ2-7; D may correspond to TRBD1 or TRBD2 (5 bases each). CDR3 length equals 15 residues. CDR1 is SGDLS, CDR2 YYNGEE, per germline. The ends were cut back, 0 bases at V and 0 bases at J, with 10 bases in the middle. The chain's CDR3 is CASSVGLGPSYEQYF. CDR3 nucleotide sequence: TGTGCCAGCAGCGTAGGGCTGGGACCCTCCTACGAGCAGTACTTC.

The CDR3 is CASSSYRSGEQYF. CDR3 DNA sequence: TGTGCCAGCAGCTCGTACAGGTCTGGCGAGCAGTACTTC. The chain has TRBV11-2 and TRBJ2-7, with D possibly being TRBD1 (5 bases). Trimming left V 4 bases short and J 6 bases short, with 13 bases between. The V gene's germline CDR1 is SGHAT and CDR2 FQNNGV. The CDR3 sequence is 13 residues long.

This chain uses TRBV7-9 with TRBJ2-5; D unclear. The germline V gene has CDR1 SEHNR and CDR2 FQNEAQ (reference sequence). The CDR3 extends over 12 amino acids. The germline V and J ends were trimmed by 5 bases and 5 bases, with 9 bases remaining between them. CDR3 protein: CASSGPGETQYF. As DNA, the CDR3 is TGTGCCAGCAGCGGCCCTGGGGAGACCCAGTACTTC.

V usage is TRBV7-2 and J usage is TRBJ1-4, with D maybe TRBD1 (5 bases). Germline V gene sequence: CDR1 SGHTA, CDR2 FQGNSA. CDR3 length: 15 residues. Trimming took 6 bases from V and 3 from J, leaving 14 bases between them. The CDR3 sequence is CASRRGGRANEKLFF. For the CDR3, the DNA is TGTGCCAGCAGGAGGGGAGGGCGGGCTAATGAAAAACTGTTTTTT.

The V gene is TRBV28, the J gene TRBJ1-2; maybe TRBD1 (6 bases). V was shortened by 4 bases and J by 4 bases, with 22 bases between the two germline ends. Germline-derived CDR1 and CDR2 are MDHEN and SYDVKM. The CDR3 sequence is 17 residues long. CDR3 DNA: TGTGCCAGCAGTTCCTCCCAAGCAGGGGATCTGGGCTATGGCTACACCTTC. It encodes CASSSSQAGDLGYGYTF.

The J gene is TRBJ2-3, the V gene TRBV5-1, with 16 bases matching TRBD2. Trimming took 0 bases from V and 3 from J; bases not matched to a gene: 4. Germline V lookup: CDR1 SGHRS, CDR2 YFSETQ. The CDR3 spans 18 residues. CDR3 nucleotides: TGCGCCAGCAGCTTGGTTGGGACTAGCGGGGGGGCTACAGATACGCAGTATTTT. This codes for CASSLVGTSGGATDTQYF.